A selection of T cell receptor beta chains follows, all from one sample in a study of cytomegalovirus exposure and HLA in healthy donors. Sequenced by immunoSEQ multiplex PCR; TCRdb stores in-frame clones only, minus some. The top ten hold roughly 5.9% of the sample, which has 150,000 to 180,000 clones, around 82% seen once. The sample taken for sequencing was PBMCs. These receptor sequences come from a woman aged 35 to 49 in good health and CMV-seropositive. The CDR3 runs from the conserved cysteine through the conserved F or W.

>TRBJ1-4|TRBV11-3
CASSWGQDSEKLFF
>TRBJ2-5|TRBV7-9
CASSSSRPAGGETQYF
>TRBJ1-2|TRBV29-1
CSVDSGYTF
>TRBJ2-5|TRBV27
CASSLSGRGQETQYF
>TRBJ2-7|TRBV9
CASSVAPTSGSYEQYF
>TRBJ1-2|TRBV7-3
CASSFQGGYGYTF
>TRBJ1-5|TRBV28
CASSLRGQGNQPQHF
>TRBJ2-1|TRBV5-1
CASSLAGTELNEQFF
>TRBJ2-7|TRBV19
CATTPGTGGYEQYF
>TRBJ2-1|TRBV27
CASSPPGIGEQFF
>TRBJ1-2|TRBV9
CASSLQGADLSGYTF
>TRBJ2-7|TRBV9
CASSVGYGYEQYF
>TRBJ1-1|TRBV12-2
CASRLVTGANTEAFF
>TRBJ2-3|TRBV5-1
CASSLDVSSTDTQYF
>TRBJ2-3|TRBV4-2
CASSQDLPGTGTDTQYF
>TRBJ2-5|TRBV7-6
CASSIDRGFQETQYF
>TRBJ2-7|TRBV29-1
CSVDIPTGRGPYEQYF
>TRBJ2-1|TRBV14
CASSQLSSEEGDEQFF
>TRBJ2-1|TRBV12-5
CASGLGQGARGDEQFF
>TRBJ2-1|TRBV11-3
CASSLGLKLALLLYEQFF
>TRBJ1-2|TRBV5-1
CASSLGTGFGGYTF
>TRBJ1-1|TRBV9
CASSVVGTQGTEAFF
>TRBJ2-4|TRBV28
CASSLVSGRVAKNIQYF
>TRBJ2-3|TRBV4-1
CASSQDLGNRGSRIDTQYF
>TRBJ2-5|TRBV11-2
CASSLGLRPRETQYF
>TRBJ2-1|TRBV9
CASSISGLISSYNEQFF
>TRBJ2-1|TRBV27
CASSATGTGRNEQFF
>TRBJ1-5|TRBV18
CASSLDRDSNQPQHF
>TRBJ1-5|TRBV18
CASSRGYSNQPQHF
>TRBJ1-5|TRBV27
CASSLRSTGRNQPQHF
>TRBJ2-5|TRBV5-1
CASSSAGPGGETQYF
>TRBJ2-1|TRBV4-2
CASSQDQGQFF
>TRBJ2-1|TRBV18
CASSPQGGNEQFF
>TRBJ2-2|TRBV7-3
CASSSRGIGRGTGELFF
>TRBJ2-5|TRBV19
CASKDRGRETQYF
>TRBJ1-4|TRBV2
CASRNMPGQGVGNEKLFF
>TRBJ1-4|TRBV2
CASSTTGLGNEKLFF
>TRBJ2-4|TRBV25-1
CASSLAGGETKNIQYF
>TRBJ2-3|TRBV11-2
CASSHGGTSGVRGTQYF
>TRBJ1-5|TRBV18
CASSPTGAGSNQPQHF
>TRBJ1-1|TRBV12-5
CASGLAALREKGEAFF
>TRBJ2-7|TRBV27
CASSKRVIAGGTYEQYF
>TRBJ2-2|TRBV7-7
CASSSGTSVGELFF
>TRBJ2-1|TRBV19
CASSRTSGPYNEQFF
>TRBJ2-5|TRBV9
CASSAGTSGMLETQYF
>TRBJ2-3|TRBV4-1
CASSQEGRNPTDTQYF
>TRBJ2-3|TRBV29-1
CSYSGSTDTQYF
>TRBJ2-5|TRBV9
CASSVDDGRAWETQYF
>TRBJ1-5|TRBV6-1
CASRKRDINQPQHF
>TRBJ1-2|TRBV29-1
CSASRGSGGYTF
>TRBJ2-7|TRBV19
CASSIELRSRKQYF
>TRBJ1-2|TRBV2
CASITGISGYGYTF
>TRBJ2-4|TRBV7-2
CASSLDSPVNIQYF
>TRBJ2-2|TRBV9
CASSVGRGSGSYTGELFF
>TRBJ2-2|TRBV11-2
CASSFRLAGVGGGELFF
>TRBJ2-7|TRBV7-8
CASSGSLAGGPRSYEQYF